This T cell receptor (beta chain) emerged from a study of shared clonotypes between healthy human individuals (dated by TCRdb to between 2020 and 2021). For the wider study: A couple of women and a few men aged 18 to 49 years were included in the cohort. Different laboratories and diverse techniques were used to prepare libraries and sequence TCR repertoires, to increase sequencing depth and limit assay-specific biases. For each donor, CD4 naive and CD4 memory were each run on three plates, CD8 naive on two plates, and CD8 memory on one plate. To estimate repertoire size and how much clonotypes are shared between individuals, the study performed deep sequencing of blood TCR repertoires from roughly five healthy adults. Each donor's leukapheresis produced roughly between roughly 0.94 and 9.5 billion PBMCs.

Study-level results and caveats: Compared with non-shared clonotypes, clonotypes shared by all four sorted-subset donors had higher generation probabilities. Naive subsets generally had larger estimated clonotype richness than memory subsets. Even with the large sequencing depth, rarefaction of the sorted-subset datasets indicated that sequencing was incomplete. Sampling was limited to blood, and TCR repertoires in tissue likely differ from TCR repertoires in blood. About 5% of naive CD4, 3.5% of naive CD8, approximately 2.2% of memory CD4, and 0.35% to 0.4% of memory CD8 clonotypes were shared across a few donors. Pairwise subsampling led to the expectation that sequencing depth would affect the degree of clonotype sharing among donors. The small number of donors limited the genetic and exposure-history diversity represented.

The CDR3 spans 13 residues, from the cysteine through the phenylalanine. This entry keeps only the CDR3 DNA: 39 bases, framed from base 1. Looking up the germline V gene (reference sequence) yields CDR1 GTSNPN and CDR2 SVGIG. The V end loses 0 bases and the J end loses 2 bases, and a stretch of 7 bases separates them. TCR CDR3 regions were amplified from genomic DNA by multiplex PCR using the deep immunoSEQ assay. Genomic DNA extracted from each cell subset was distributed evenly over all wells of several immunoSEQ 96-well plates, and each plate served as one replicate. For sorted subsets, each replicate PCR was loaded with 200 ng genomic DNA, equivalent to roughly 30,000 T cell genomes. The purified libraries were quantified using a Qubit 3.0 fluorometer, sized with a Bioanalyzer 2100, and then quantified again using the KAPA Library Quantification kit. Each immunoSEQ 96-well plate was sequenced on its own single-read 150-cycle Illumina NextSeq 550 flow cell. The source study handled its data this way. Because the immunoSEQ output held only junctional sequences and lacked quality scores, the filtering could not match the filtering applied to full-length reads. Sequences were annotated with PyIR, a Python wrapper for IgBLAST v1.9, and V/J genes and CDR3 were assigned using IMGT germline references. Reads were removed for weak V/J assignments (E-value above 1e-6), missing CDR3, stop codons, out-of-frame junctions, or ambiguous translated residues. V3J clonotypes were defined by identical inferred V gene, J gene, and CDR3 amino acid sequence. Percentage overlap between repertoires was computed as shared unique clonotypes divided by the size of the smaller repertoire. RTK rarefaction, the Chao1 estimator, and Recon v2.1 estimates of unobserved clonotypes were used to assess repertoire richness. Generation probabilities were computed with OLGA for all TCRbeta clonotypes obtained by the gDNA method from a few donors. TCRdb stores this immuneACCESS table with in-frame sequences only. Part of the clones is absent; in the studies checked, under half of the shortfall reflects unresolved V genes, and no reason is known for the rest. The DNA was the basis for D and trimming; V, J and clone size are from that table. The sample table lists about 1 million clones, around 75% of them with a count of one. The ten largest make up about 1.5% of the sample.

To note about this clone: What this receptor recognizes is not known. No quality values exist for individual bases; no much larger clone is one base distant. Other DNA sequences within the sample encode an identical CDR3.

The donors were healthy, HIV-negative adults who had no recently reported acute infections or vaccinations. Every donor was a Caucasian adult residing in Nashville, Tennessee, USA. CD4+ T cells were enriched by magnetic negative selection; naive cells were then positively selected on CD45RA, and the negative fraction formed the memory subset. Blood was obtained by leukapheresis, after which PBMCs were separated by Ficoll-Histopaque density gradient centrifugation and cryopreserved in liquid nitrogen vapor phase. Analytical flow cytometry was used to check the purity and quantity of every magnetically sorted T cell population. Genomic DNA was isolated from each sorted fraction and quantified by UV absorbance on a Nanodrop 2000c.

This TCR derives from a young man in good health. The specimen sequenced was memory CD4+ T cells sorted from blood. This specimen's cell subset or site label, per the study, means: CD45RA-negative fraction. The chain employs TRBV30 and TRBJ2-5; the D gene cannot be named for sure. DNA sequence: TGTGCCTGGAGTGTACGAAGGCAAGAGACCCAGTACTTC. This gives the protein CAWSVRRQETQYF.